These 27 T cell receptor beta chains were sequenced from one sample in a study of blood T cell repertoires in COVID-19. Profiling relied on immunoSEQ multiplex PCR, and the TCRdb table lists in-frame clones only, not all of them. The sample carries approximately 360,000 clones, 70% to 90% recorded once. The sample consisted of peripheral blood. The receptors were sampled from a man aged 35 to 55 with acute or convalescent COVID-19.

This rearrangement joins TRBV27 to TRBJ2-7; 8 bases line up with TRBD2. V lost 3 bases and J lost 4; bases outside the gene matches: 5. The germline V gene has CDR1 MNHEY and CDR2 SMNVEV (reference sequence). The CDR3 totals 14 residues. CDR3: CASSFSAGAYEQYF. The CDR3 coding sequence is TGTGCCAGCAGTTTTTCAGCGGGAGCGTACGAGCAGTACTTC.

J is TRBJ2-2 and V is TRBV14; D might be TRBD2 (6 bases). Trimming pared 6 bases from V and 7 bases from J, leaving 15 bases between. The CDR3 is made up of 14 amino acids. Germline assignment: CDR1 SGHDN and CDR2 FVKESK. The CDR3 reads CASSGNVGGGELFF. The CDR3 DNA is TGTGCCAGCAGTGGGAACGTCGGGGGCGGGGAGCTGTTTTTT.

V and J are TRBV28 and TRBJ1-5; D not resolved. The V end lost 0 bases, the J end lost 0 bases, and 6 bases lay between the germline ends. CDR1 and CDR2 (germline): MDHEN, SYDVKM. The CDR3 is made up of 15 amino acids. CDR3 nucleotides: TGTGCCAGCAGTTTATGGGCAGATAGCAATCAGCCCCAGCATTTT. Translation: CASSLWADSNQPQHF.

Details on this clone: The sample carries other DNA sequences with the same CDR3. The CDR3 DNA sequence: TGTGCCAGTAGTATAGGGCGAGGGTACGAGCAGTACTTC. Its translation: CASSIGRGYEQYF. The chain uses TRBV19 and TRBJ2-7, with TRBD2 as a possible D gene (5 bases). V lost 1 base to trimming and J lost 4 bases, with 8 bases between them. Germline lookup yields CDR1 LNHDA and CDR2 SQIVND (reference sequence). The CDR3 loop spans 13 amino acids.

The chain has TRBV19 and TRBJ1-2; 8 bases map to TRBD1. The length of the CDR3 is 17 residues. Germline CDR1 and CDR2: LNHDA and SQIVND (reference sequence). The ends lost 5 bases at V and 4 bases at J; junction bases unmatched: 15. This CDR3 reads CASSPHRDRTLPYGYTF. The CDR3 nucleotides read TGTGCCAGTAGTCCTCATCGGGACAGGACGCTTCCCTATGGCTACACCTTC.

The chain is built from TRBV9 and TRBJ2-7; 11 positions match TRBD2. Trimming cost V 0 bases and J 9 bases; bases outside gene matches: 8. CDR3 length: 15 amino acids. Germline loops: CDR1 SGDLS, CDR2 YYNGEE. The CDR3, as DNA: TGTGCCAGCAGCGTAGTGGGGACTAGCGGTGCTTCGCAGTACTTC. Protein sequence: CASSVVGTSGASQYF.

The rearrangement joins TRBV5-4 to TRBJ2-7; TRBD2 matches 9 bases. The CDR3 covers 16 residues. The J segment lost 5 bases and the V segment lost 3 bases, leaving 12 bases of the junction unmatched. The germline gives CDR1 SGHNT, CDR2 YYREEE (reference sequence). The CDR3 DNA sequence: TGTGCCAGCAGCTCCCCGGGACTAGCTTTATGGCACGAGCAGTACTTC. Amino acids: CASSSPGLALWHEQYF.

This chain connects TRBV6-1 to TRBJ2-3, with 16 bases identical to TRBD2. This CDR3 has 18 residues. J was trimmed by 2 bases and V by 2 bases; bases with no gene match: 4. From germline, CDR1 is MNHNS and CDR2 SASEGT. The CDR3 loop reads CASSEWGLAGGVTDTQYF. CDR3 sequence (DNA): TGTGCCAGCAGTGAATGGGGACTAGCGGGAGGGGTCACAGATACGCAGTATTTT.

The rearrangement uses TRBV18 and TRBJ2-1, with 9 bases identical to TRBD2. After removal of 3 bases from V and 5 bases from J, the junction contained 5 bases not matched to a gene. The CDR3 is 15 residues long. Per the germline V gene, CDR1 is KGHSH and CDR2 is LQKENI. The CDR3 here is CASSPLAGRDNEQFF. The CDR3, as DNA: TGTGCCAGCTCACCGCTAGCGGGGAGAGACAATGAGCAGTTCTTC.

The chain employs TRBV30 and TRBJ2-1; TRBD2 matches at 9 bases. The CDR3 runs to 15 residues. Germline V lookup: CDR1 GTSNPN, CDR2 SVGIG (reference sequence). With V trimmed by 5 bases and J by 9 bases, 14 bases remained unmatched. The CDR3 bases are TGTGCCTGGTCCCCGAAGGGACTAGCACTCCGTGAGCAGTTCTTC. Encoded protein: CAWSPKGLALREQFF.

This clone was counted a single time. This same CDR3 is encoded by further DNA sequences in the sample. The rearrangement uses TRBV7-2 and TRBJ1-5; D unresolved. Looked up from germline, CDR1 is SGHTA and CDR2 is FQGNSA. The CDR3 length is 14 residues. V shed 1 base and J shed 2 bases, with 6 bases lying between them. DNA of the CDR3: TGTGCCAGCAGCTTAGACAGAGGCAATCAGCCCCAGCATTTT. Translated: CASSLDRGNQPQHF.

This clone was counted only a few times. CDR3 DNA sequence: TGTGCCAGTAGTATGGACAGGGGAAGGGGATCACCCCTCCACTTT. Translation: CASSMDRGRGSPLHF. This rearrangement joins TRBV19 to TRBJ1-6; 9 bases are a match to TRBD1. The V gene's germline CDR1 is LNHDA and CDR2 SQIVND (reference sequence). V gave up 3 bases and J gave up 10 bases; unmatched junction bases: 7. This CDR3 is 15 amino acids long.

This chain connects TRBV27 to TRBJ1-2, with 8 bases fitting TRBD1. After removal of 5 bases from V and 4 bases from J, the junction contained 21 bases not matched to a gene. Germline values: CDR1 MNHEY, CDR2 SMNVEV (reference sequence). The CDR3 extends over 19 amino acids. CDR3 coding DNA: TGTGCCAGCAGTCCACATCCCGGGACAGGCCAACCCCTAAGCTATGGCTACACCTTC. This sequence encodes CASSPHPGTGQPLSYGYTF.

The chain recombines TRBV7-2 with TRBJ1-1, with TRBD1 identical over 7 bases. CDR3 length equals 12 residues. Germline values: CDR1 SGHTA, CDR2 FQGNSA. V dropped 3 bases and J dropped 6; count of bases not matched to a gene: 1. The CDR3 loop is CASSLDRPEAFF. In nucleotides, the CDR3 is TGTGCCAGCAGCTTGGACAGGCCTGAAGCTTTCTTT.

This clone was counted a single time. The chain is built from TRBV4-2 and TRBJ1-4, with TRBD1 as a possible D gene (6 bases). Trimming stripped 5 bases from V and 7 bases from J, with 11 bases between. The CDR3 consists of 13 residues. CDR1 is LGHNA and CDR2 is YNFKEQ in the germline V gene. As DNA, the CDR3 is TGTGCCAGCAGCTCCGGGACAAGTGAAAAACTGTTTTTT. As protein: CASSSGTSEKLFF.

Only one count was recorded for this clone. The chain joins TRBV27 to TRBJ2-7; D possibly corresponds to TRBD2 (6 bases). This CDR3 has 12 amino acids. The germline V gene has CDR1 MNHEY and CDR2 SMNVEV (reference sequence). The V gene lost 4 bases and the J gene lost 3 bases, with 7 bases spanning the gap. The CDR3 sequence is CASSSDYYEQYF. CDR3 in DNA: TGTGCCAGCAGTTCGGACTACTACGAGCAGTACTTC.

The chain combines TRBV19 with TRBJ2-5, with a possible D match to TRBD2 (6 bases). Trimming removed 4 bases from V and 5 bases from J, with 20 bases in between. This CDR3 region has 16 residues. The germline CDR1 and CDR2 sequences are LNHDA and SQIVND (reference sequence). The CDR3 is CASSRLPGGSFETQYF. The CDR3 DNA reads TGTGCCAGTAGTAGACTACCCGGAGGGTCGTTTGAGACCCAGTACTTC.

V gene TRBV5-1 combines with J gene TRBJ2-3, with TRBD2 as a possible D gene (5 bases). This CDR3 is built from 15 residues. The germline CDR1 and CDR2 sequences are SGHRS and YFSETQ. The ends were cut back, 0 bases at V and 2 bases at J, with 10 bases in the middle. The CDR3 DNA sequence: TGCGCCAGCAGCTTGGCGCGAGGGTTCACAGATACGCAGTATTTT. It translates to CASSLARGFTDTQYF.

The chain links TRBV3-1 (or the pseudogene TRBV3-2) to TRBJ1-1; 9 nucleotides agree with TRBD1. Germline loops: CDR1 LGHDT, CDR2 YNNKEL (reference sequence). The CDR3 length is 15 residues. Trimming cost V 3 bases and J 7 bases; bases outside gene matches: 9. The CDR3 loop is CASSQPGTGYYEAFF. The CDR3 DNA sequence: TGTGCCAGCAGCCAGCCCGGGACAGGGTACTATGAAGCTTTCTTT.

The V and J genes are TRBV6-5 and TRBJ2-7; D is possibly TRBD1 (6 bases). Trimming cost V 10 bases and J 2 bases, with 15 bases left between them. From germline, CDR1 is MNHEY and CDR2 SVGAGI. This CDR3 region has 13 residues. CDR3 residues: CATTYGQTYEQYF. The CDR3, as DNA: TGTGCCACCACTTACGGACAGACCTACGAGCAGTACTTC.

The chain is built from TRBV6-2 or TRBV6-3 and TRBJ1-4; weak D call: TRBD1 (5 bases). Trimming pared 5 bases from V and 10 bases from J, leaving 11 bases between. Germline V gene data show CDR1 as MNHEY and CDR2 as SVGEGT. The CDR3 is made up of 12 amino acids. CDR3 amino acids: CASSQTRAKLFF. DNA for the CDR3: TGTGCCAGCAGTCAGACCAGGGCAAAACTGTTTTTT.

V and J are TRBV5-1 and TRBJ1-5; 8 nucleotides line up with TRBD1. CDR3 length equals 13 residues. Germline V CDR1 and CDR2: SGHRS, YFSETQ. J was trimmed by 7 bases and V by 4 bases; bases with no gene match: 4. The CDR3: CASSRTGRQPQHF. CDR3 nucleotide sequence: TGCGCCAGCAGCCGGACAGGGAGACAGCCCCAGCATTTT.

The sample holds a few counts of this clone. V usage is TRBV28 and J usage is TRBJ1-5; 9 positions agree with TRBD1. Germline-derived CDR1 and CDR2 are MDHEN and SYDVKM. V shed 5 bases and J 5 bases; nucleotides not matched to a gene: 7. The CDR3 extends over 15 amino acids. The CDR3 sequence is CASSRDREVYQPQHF. CDR3 nucleotides: TGTGCCAGCAGTCGGGACAGGGAGGTTTATCAGCCCCAGCATTTT.

The rearrangement links TRBV3-1 (or the pseudogene TRBV3-2) to TRBJ1-3, with D maybe TRBD1 (5 bases). CDR3 length equals 15 residues. Deletions cut 0 bases from V and 2 bases from J, with 8 bases between. The germline gives CDR1 LGHDT, CDR2 YNNKEL (reference sequence). The CDR3 DNA follows: TGTGCCAGCAGCCAAGACAGGGTAGCTGGAAACACCATATATTTT. Its protein is CASSQDRVAGNTIYF.

The chain joins TRBV5-1 to TRBJ1-2, with D perhaps matching TRBD1 (5 bases). The V and J ends lost 5 bases and 4 bases respectively, with 18 bases between them. The CDR3 consists of 15 residues. Germline assignment: CDR1 SGHRS and CDR2 YFSETQ. The CDR3 region has the DNA TGCGCCAGCAGGGGGCAAGGGGCGCGGCTCTATGGCTACACCTTC. Encoded protein: CASRGQGARLYGYTF.

This rearrangement joins TRBV30 to TRBJ1-6, with D possibly matching TRBD1 (5 bases). Germline V gene lookup returns CDR1 GTSNPN and CDR2 SVGIG (reference sequence). V was shortened by 2 bases and J by 11 bases, with 13 bases between the two germline ends. CDR3 length: 13 amino acids. Here the CDR3 DNA reads TGTGCCTGGAGTATCGGGGGAAAGCCACCCCTCCACTTT. Translating it yields CAWSIGGKPPLHF.

This clone appeared once. Other DNA sequences in this sample translate to the same CDR3. The CDR3 bases are TGTGCCAGTAGTATCGGGCTAGCGGGAGAGGGAGATACGCAGTATTTT. Protein product: CASSIGLAGEGDTQYF. The V and J genes are TRBV19 and TRBJ2-3, with 10 bases matching TRBD2. V lost 3 bases to trimming and J lost 5 bases; unmatched junction nucleotides: 8. The germline V gene has CDR1 LNHDA and CDR2 SQIVND (reference sequence). The CDR3 has 16 amino acids.